A single sample gave rise to the 10 T cell receptor beta chains below, sequenced in a study of cytomegalovirus exposure and HLA in healthy donors. This PCR relied on a set of 60 Vbeta primers and 13 Jbeta primers. Assay: immunoSEQ multiplex PCR; the TCRdb copy retains only in-frame clones and omits some. The repertoire holds under 95,000 clones, with around 79% as singletons. The sample taken for sequencing was PBMCs. These receptors all come from a woman aged 40 to 50 in good health and CMV-seropositive.

The J gene is TRBJ2-1, the V gene TRBV19, with D tentatively TRBD1 (5 bases). Germline V lookup: CDR1 LNHDA, CDR2 SQIVND (reference sequence). V lost 2 bases, J lost 11 bases, and 19 bases lay in between. The CDR3 is made up of 15 amino acids. The CDR3 protein is CASSIQGSTTMKQFF. The CDR3 DNA follows: TGTGCCAGTAGTATACAGGGAAGTACGACAATGAAGCAGTTCTTC.

The chain recombines TRBV18 with TRBJ1-2; D may be TRBD1 (6 bases). The CDR3 is 14 amino acids. V lost 0 bases and J 2 bases, leaving 7 bases between the germline ends. Germline CDR1 and CDR2: KGHSH and LQKENI. In nucleotides, the CDR3 is TGTGCCAGCTCACCACCAGGACAGAACTATGGCTACACCTTC. This gives the protein CASSPPGQNYGYTF.

This clone was seen just once. The V gene is TRBV28, the J gene TRBJ2-3; 7 bases agree with TRBD1. This CDR3 has 17 residues. With V trimmed by 6 bases and J by 3 bases, 15 bases remained unmatched. From germline, CDR1 is MDHEN and CDR2 SYDVKM. Here the CDR3 reads CASSRSRWAGGTDTQYF. Written as DNA, the CDR3 is TGTGCCAGCAGCCGGTCCCGTTGGGCAGGGGGAACAGATACGCAGTATTTT. Complete variable domain (other parts from reference TRBV28 and TRBJ2-3): DVKVTQSSRYLVKRTGEKVFLECVQDMDHENMFWYRQDPGLGLRLIYFSYDVKMKEKGDIPEGYSVSREKKERFSLILESASTNQTSMYLCASSRSRWAGGTDTQYFGPGTRLTVL.

This clone has more than one count but fewer than ten. The chain joins TRBV7-9 to TRBJ1-1; D perhaps matches TRBD1 (6 bases). Germline V CDR1 and CDR2: SEHNR, FQNEAQ (reference sequence). V was clipped by 5 bases and J by 2 bases, with 12 bases between them. The CDR3 contains 14 residues. CDR3 nucleotides: TGTGCCAGCAGCCACAGGGAGTCAAACACTGAAGCTTTCTTT. It is translated as CASSHRESNTEAFF.

This chain uses TRBV29-1 with TRBJ1-2; D unresolved. The CDR3 covers 12 residues. Germline assignment: CDR1 SQVTM and CDR2 ANQGSEA. Trimming removed 4 bases from V and 4 bases from J, with 10 bases in between. Here the CDR3 reads CSVGPGGYGYTF. As DNA, the CDR3 is TGCAGCGTTGGACCGGGAGGCTATGGCTACACCTTC.

The rearrangement links TRBV30 to TRBJ1-5, with D possibly TRBD1 on 5 matching bases. V was clipped by 5 bases and J by 3 bases, with 14 bases between them. This CDR3 is built from 14 residues. CDR1 is GTSNPN and CDR2 is SVGIG in the germline V gene (reference sequence). The CDR3 here is CAWATAMHNQPQHF. CDR3 nucleotides: TGTGCCTGGGCGACAGCGATGCACAATCAGCCCCAGCATTTT.

This clone has a single count. The rearrangement links TRBV6-4 to TRBJ2-3, with TRBD2 identical over 10 bases. Per germline, CDR1 MRHNA and CDR2 SNTAGT. This CDR3 has 15 amino acids. With 2 bases clipped from V and 1 base from J, the junction kept 0 bases outside the gene matches. CDR3 nucleotide sequence: TGTGCCAGCAGTGACGGGACTAGCGGCACAGATACGCAGTATTTT. Translation gives CASSDGTSGTDTQYF.

This rearrangement joins TRBV15 to TRBJ2-6; perhaps TRBD2 as D (5 bases). V shed 0 bases and J shed 4 bases, with 10 bases lying between them. In germline, CDR1 is LNHNV, CDR2 YYDKDF (reference sequence). The CDR3 covers 16 residues. CDR3 in amino acids: CATSRDAGNGANVLTF. For the CDR3, the DNA is TGTGCCACCAGCAGAGATGCCGGGAACGGGGCCAACGTCCTGACTTTC.

The J gene is TRBJ2-6, the V gene TRBV5-1; D may be TRBD1 (6 bases). The CDR3 has 17 residues. In germline, CDR1 is SGHRS, CDR2 YFSETQ. V was shortened by 0 bases and J by 3 bases, with 13 bases between the two germline ends. The CDR3 is CASSLGAGAGGANVLTF. The CDR3 DNA follows: TGCGCCAGCAGCTTGGGGGCAGGGGCTGGTGGGGCCAACGTCCTGACTTTC. Filled out from reference TRBV5-1 and TRBJ2-6, the complete variable domain reads KAGVTQTPRYLIKTRGQQVTLSCSPISGHRSVSWYQQTPGQGLQFLFEYFSETQRNKGNFPGRFSGRQFSNSRSEMNVSTLELGDSALYLCASSLGAGAGGANVLTFGAGSRLTVL.

The chain is built from TRBV2 and TRBJ2-7; possibly TRBD1 for D (8 bases). Trimming pared 6 bases from V and 3 bases from J, leaving 15 bases between. The CDR3 has 14 amino acids. Looked up from germline, CDR1 is SNHLY and CDR2 is FYNNEI. CDR3 region: CASSLTGGVYEQYF. The CDR3 bases are TGTGCCAGCAGCCTAACAGGGGGGGTCTACGAGCAGTACTTC.